The entry below gives a single T cell receptor beta chain sequence along with its context. Its antigen is unidentified. CDR3 size: 15 residues. Trimming took 3 bases from V and 12 from J; bases not matched to a gene: 12. Germline V gene data show CDR1 as SGHTA and CDR2 as FQGNSA. Expressed TCRB transcripts were sequenced because the entire RNA isolate underwent reverse transcription. Repertoires were generated with immunoSEQ multiplex PCR, while TCRdb's copy carries only in-frame clones and drops some. The sample yields 250,000 or so clones, 25% to 30% seen once. The sample is drawn from a study of beta chain features in type 1 diabetes. At the level of the study: Across the samples, about 110,000,000 sorted cells were examined in total. Study results and limitations: VDJ junctions in type 1 diabetes patients carried more deletions and fewer insertions. Naive, central memory and Treg TCRB repertoires seemed to resemble each other more closely in patients than they did in healthy donors. Cells with high TCR expression could be over-represented when cDNA is sequenced.

The sample was central memory CD4+ T cells from blood. The V gene is TRBV7-2, the J gene TRBJ2-1; 9 bases agree with TRBD1. The source is a man younger than 40 in good health. The CDR3 sequence: CASSLEGTGIRVQFF. CDR3 bases: TGTGCCAGCAGCTTGGAGGGGACAGGGATTAGAGTGCAGTTCTTC.